This T cell receptor (beta chain) was obtained from a study of blood T cell repertoires in COVID-19. Study details: Acute-phase and convalescent COVID-19 samples originated in the United States, Italy and Spain. T cells, B-cell-depleted T cells, or PBMCs supplied cDNA or gDNA.

The J segment lost 5 bases and the V segment lost 4 bases, leaving 2 bases of the junction unmatched. The CDR3 has 13 amino acids. The germline gives CDR1 SQVTM, CDR2 ANQGSEA. Per the study methods: Scientists estimated how many nucleated cells there were by amplifying reference gene primers. Using immunoSEQ multiplex PCR, the repertoire was profiled, and TCRdb retains in-frame clones only, with some absent. V and J calls plus clone size are reproduced from that table; the DNA served to infer D and trimming. Here the sample spans under 5,000 clones, 70% to 85% being singletons. This sequence was found in a human donor with active or convalescent COVID-19. The donor label of this sample is uncertain. Sequencing used peripheral blood. This chain joins TRBV29-1 and TRBJ1-5, with 10 bases lining up with TRBD1. CDR3 region: CSVGQGADQPQHF. CDR3 sequence (DNA): TGCAGCGTTGGACAGGGGGCAGATCAGCCCCAGCATTTT.